This TCR beta chain was obtained from a study of blood T cell repertoires in COVID-19. Overall study context: Samples came from the United States, Italy and Spain, spanning acute and convalescent COVID-19. T cells, B-cell-depleted T cells, or PBMCs provided the cDNA or gDNA that served as material.

Authors' data handling: Estimation of nucleated cell counts was performed using reference gene primer amplification. Assay used: immunoSEQ multiplex PCR; TCRdb lists only in-frame clones, some missing. That table furnishes V, J and clone size, whereas the DNA furnished D and trimming. The table has about 190,000 clones, 80% to 85% seen once. Trimming took off 2 bases at V and 1 base at J, with 5 bases between the two ends. This CDR3 has 13 residues. CDR1 SGHTA and CDR2 FQGNSA come from the germline V gene. This receptor was identified in a human donor in a cohort sampled during active COVID-19. Sequencing was done on a sample of peripheral blood. The chain is built from TRBV7-2 and TRBJ2-5, with no clear D. CDR3 loop: CASSLPGQETQYF. In DNA, the CDR3 is TGTGCCAGCAGCTTACCCGGCCAAGAGACCCAGTACTTC.